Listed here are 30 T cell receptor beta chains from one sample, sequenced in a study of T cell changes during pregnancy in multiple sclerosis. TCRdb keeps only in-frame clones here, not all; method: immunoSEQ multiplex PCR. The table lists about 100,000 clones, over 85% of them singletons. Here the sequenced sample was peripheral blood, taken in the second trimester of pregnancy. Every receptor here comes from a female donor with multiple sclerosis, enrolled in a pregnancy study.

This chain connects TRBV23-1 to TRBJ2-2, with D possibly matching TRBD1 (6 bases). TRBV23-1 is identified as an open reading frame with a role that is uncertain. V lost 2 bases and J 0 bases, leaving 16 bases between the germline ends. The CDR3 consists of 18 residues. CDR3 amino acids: CASSQPNDRWSNTGELFF. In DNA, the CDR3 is TGCGCCAGCAGTCAACCCAACGACAGGTGGTCGAACACCGGGGAGCTGTTTTTT.

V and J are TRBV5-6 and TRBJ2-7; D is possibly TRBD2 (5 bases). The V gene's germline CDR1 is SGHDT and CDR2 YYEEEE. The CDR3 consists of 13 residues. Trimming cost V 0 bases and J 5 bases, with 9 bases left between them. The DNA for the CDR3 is TGTGCCAGCAGCTTGGCCGCGGGTAACGAGCAGTACTTC. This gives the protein CASSLAAGNEQYF.

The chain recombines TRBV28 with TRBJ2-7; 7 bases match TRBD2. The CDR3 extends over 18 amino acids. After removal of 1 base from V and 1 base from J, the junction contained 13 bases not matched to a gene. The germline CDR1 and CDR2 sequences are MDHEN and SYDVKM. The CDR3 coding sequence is TGTGCCAGCAGTTTATACCTTGGCGGGAGAATGGGATCCTACGAGCAGTACTTC. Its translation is CASSLYLGGRMGSYEQYF.

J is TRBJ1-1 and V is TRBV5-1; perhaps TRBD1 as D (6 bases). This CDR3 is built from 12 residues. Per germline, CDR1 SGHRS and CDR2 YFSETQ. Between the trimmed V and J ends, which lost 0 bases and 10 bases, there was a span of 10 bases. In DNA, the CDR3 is TGCGCCAGCAGCTTGGACACAGGGTTAGCTTTCTTT. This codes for CASSLDTGLAFF.

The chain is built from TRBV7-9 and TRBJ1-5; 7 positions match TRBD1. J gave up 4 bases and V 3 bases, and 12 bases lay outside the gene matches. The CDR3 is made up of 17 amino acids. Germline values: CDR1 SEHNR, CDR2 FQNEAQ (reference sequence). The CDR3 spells CASSFSPPAGGNQPQHF. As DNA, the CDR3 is TGTGCCAGCAGCTTCTCCCCACCGGCAGGGGGGAATCAGCCCCAGCATTTT.

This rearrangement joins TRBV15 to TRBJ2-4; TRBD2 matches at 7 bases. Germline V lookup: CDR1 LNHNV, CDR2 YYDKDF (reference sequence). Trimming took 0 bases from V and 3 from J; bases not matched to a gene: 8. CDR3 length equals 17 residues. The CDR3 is CATSRDWGGLDKNIQYF. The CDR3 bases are TGTGCCACCAGCAGAGATTGGGGAGGGCTTGACAAAAACATTCAGTACTTC.

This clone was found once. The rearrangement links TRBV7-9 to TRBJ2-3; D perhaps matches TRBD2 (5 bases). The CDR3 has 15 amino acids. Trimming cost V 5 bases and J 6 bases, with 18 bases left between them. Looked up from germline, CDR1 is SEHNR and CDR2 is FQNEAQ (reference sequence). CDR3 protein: CASSTSAGDPDTQYF. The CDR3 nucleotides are TGTGCCAGCAGCACCTCGGCGGGTGACCCCGATACGCAGTATTTT.

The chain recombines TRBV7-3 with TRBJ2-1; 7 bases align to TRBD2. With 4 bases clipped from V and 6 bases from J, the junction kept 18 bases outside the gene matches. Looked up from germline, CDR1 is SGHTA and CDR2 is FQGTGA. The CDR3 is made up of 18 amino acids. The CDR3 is CASSSKTKGAGFANEQFF. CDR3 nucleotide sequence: TGTGCCAGCAGCTCGAAAACTAAAGGAGCGGGATTTGCCAATGAGCAGTTCTTC.

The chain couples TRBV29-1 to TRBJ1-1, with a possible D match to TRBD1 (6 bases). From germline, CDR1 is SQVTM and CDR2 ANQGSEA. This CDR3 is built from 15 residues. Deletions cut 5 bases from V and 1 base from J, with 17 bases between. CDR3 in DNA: TGCAGCGTTCTGAGGTACTGGACAGAGAACACTGAAGCTTTCTTT. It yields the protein CSVLRYWTENTEAFF. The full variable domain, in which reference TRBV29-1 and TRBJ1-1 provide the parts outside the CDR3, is SAVISQKPSRDICQRGTSLTIQCQVDSQVTMMFWYRQQPGQSLTLIATANQGSEATYESGFVIDKFPISRPNLTFSTLTVSNMSPEDSSIYLCSVLRYWTENTEAFFGQGTRLTVV.

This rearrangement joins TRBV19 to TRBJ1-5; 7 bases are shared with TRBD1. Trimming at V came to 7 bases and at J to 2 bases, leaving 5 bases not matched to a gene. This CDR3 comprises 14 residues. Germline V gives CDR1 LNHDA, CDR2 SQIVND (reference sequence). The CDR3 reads CASNQGGGNQPQHF. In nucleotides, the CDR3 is TGTGCCAGTAACCAAGGGGGCGGCAATCAGCCCCAGCATTTT.

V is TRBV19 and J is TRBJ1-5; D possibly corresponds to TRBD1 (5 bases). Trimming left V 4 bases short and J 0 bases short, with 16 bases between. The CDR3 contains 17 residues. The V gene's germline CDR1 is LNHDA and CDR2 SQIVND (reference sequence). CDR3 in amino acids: CASSTVYGDSSNQPQHF. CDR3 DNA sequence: TGTGCCAGTAGTACCGTTTATGGGGACTCTAGCAATCAGCCCCAGCATTTT. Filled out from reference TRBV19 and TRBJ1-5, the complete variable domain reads DGGITQSPKYLFRKEGQNVTLSCEQNLNHDAMYWYRQDPGQGLRLIYYSQIVNDFQKGDIAEGYSVSREKKESFPLTVTSAQKNPTAFYLCASSTVYGDSSNQPQHFGDGTRLSIL.

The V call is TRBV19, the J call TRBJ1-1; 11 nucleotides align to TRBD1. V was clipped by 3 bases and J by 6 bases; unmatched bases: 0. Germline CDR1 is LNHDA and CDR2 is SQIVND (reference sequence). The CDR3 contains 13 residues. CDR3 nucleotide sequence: TGTGCCAGTAGTATGGGACAGGGGGCTGAAGCTTTCTTT. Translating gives CASSMGQGAEAFF.

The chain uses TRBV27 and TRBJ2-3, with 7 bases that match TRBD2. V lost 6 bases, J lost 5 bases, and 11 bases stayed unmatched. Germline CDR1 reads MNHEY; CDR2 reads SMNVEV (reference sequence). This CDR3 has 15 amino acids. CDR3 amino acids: CASRTRTSSGDTQYF. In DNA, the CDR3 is TGTGCCAGCAGAACCCGGACTAGTTCGGGAGATACGCAGTATTTT.

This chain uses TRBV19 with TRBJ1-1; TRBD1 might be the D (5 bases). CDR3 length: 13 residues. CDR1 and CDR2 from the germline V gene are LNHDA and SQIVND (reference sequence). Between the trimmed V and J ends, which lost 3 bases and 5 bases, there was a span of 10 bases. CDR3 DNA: TGTGCCAGTAGTATGGAGGGGAGGACTGAAGCTTTCTTT. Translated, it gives CASSMEGRTEAFF.

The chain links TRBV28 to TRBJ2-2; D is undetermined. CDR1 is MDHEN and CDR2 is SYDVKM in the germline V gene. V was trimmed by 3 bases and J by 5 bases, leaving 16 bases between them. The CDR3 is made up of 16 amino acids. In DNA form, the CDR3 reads TGTGCCAGCAGTTTTCCAGGCAAGAAACGGACCGGGGAGCTGTTTTTT. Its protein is CASSFPGKKRTGELFF.

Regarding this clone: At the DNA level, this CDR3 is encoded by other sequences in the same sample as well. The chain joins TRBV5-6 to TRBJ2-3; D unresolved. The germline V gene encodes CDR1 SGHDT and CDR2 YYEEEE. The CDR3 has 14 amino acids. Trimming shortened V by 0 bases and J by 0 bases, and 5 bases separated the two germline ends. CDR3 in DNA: TGTGCCAGCAGCTTGGTAACTAGCACAGATACGCAGTATTTT. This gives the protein CASSLVTSTDTQYF.

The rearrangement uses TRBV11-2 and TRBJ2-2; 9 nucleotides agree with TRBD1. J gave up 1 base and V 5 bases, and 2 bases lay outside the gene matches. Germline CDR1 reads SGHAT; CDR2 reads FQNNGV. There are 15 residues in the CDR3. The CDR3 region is CASSATGGNTGELFF. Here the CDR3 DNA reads TGTGCCAGCAGCGCGACAGGGGGGAACACCGGGGAGCTGTTTTTT. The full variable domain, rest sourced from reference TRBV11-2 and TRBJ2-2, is EAGVAQSPRYKIIEKRQSVAFWCNPISGHATLYWYQQILGQGPKLLIQFQNNGVVDDSQLPKDRFSAERLKGVDSTLKIQPAKLEDSAVYLCASSATGGNTGELFFGEGSRLTVL.

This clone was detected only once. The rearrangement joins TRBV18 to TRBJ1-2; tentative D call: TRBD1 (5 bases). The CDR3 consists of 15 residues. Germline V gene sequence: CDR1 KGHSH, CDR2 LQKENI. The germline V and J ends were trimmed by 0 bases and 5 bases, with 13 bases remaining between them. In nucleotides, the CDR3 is TGTGCCAGCTCACCACCGGTCAGGGAAGTGTATGGCTACACCTTC. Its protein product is CASSPPVREVYGYTF.

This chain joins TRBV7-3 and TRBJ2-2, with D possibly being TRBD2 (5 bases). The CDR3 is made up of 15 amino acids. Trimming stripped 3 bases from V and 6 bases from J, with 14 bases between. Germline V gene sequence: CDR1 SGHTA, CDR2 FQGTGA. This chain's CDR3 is CASSLMPDWSGELFF. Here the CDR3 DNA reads TGTGCCAGCAGCTTGATGCCGGACTGGTCCGGGGAGCTGTTTTTT. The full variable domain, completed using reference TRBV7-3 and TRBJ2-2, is GAGVSQTPSNKVTEKGKYVELRCDPISGHTALYWYRQSLGQGPEFLIYFQGTGAADDSGLPNDRFFAVRPEGSVSTLKIQRTERGDSAVYLCASSLMPDWSGELFFGEGSRLTVL.

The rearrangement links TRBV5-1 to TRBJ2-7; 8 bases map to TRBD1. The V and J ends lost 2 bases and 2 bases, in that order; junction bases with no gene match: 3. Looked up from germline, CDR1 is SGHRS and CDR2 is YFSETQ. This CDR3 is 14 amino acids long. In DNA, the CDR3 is TGCGCCAGCAGCTTCGACAGGGGCACCTACGAGCAGTACTTC. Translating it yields CASSFDRGTYEQYF.

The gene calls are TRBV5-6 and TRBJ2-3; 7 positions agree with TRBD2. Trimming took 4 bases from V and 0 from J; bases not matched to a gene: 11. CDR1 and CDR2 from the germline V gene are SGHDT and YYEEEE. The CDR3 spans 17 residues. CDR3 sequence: CASSPPKRGDSTDTQYF. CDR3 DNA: TGTGCCAGCAGCCCCCCAAAACGGGGGGATAGCACAGATACGCAGTATTTT.

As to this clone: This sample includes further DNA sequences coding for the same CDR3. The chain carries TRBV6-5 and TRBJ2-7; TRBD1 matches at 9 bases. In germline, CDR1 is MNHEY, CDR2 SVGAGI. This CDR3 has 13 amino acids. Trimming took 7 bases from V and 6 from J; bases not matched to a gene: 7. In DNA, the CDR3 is TGTGCCAGCACTGAGGACAGGGGTGCCGAGCAGTACTTC. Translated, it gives CASTEDRGAEQYF.

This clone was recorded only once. For the CDR3, the DNA is TGTGCCAGTAATCCTACCTGGACAGGAGGCACAGATACGCAGTATTTT. Protein sequence: CASNPTWTGGTDTQYF. V is TRBV19 and J is TRBJ2-3, with TRBD1 matching 7 bases. The CDR3 spans 16 residues. Germline V CDR1 and CDR2: LNHDA, SQIVND (reference sequence). V lost 7 bases to trimming and J lost 1 base; unmatched junction nucleotides: 11.

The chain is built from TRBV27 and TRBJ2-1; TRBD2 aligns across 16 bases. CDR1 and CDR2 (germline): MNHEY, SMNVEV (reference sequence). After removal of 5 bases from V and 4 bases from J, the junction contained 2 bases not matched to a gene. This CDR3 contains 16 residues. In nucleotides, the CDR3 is TGTGCCAGCAGTAAGGGACTAGCGGGAGGGTACAATGAGCAGTTCTTC. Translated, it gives CASSKGLAGGYNEQFF.

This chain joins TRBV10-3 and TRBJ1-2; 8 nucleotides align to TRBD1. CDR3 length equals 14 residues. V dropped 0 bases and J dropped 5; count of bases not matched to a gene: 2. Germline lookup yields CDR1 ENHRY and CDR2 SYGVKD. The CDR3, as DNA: TGTGCCATCAGTGAGTCGGGACAGGTTTATGGCTACACCTTC. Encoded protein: CAISESGQVYGYTF.

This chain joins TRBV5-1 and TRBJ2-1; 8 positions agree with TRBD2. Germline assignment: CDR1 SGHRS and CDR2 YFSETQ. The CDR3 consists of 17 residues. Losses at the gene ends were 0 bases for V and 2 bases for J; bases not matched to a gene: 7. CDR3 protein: CASSLATGGRTYNEQFF. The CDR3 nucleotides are TGCGCCAGCAGCTTGGCCACGGGCGGGAGGACCTACAATGAGCAGTTCTTC.

CDR3 nucleotide sequence: TGTGCCAGCTCACCGGCTGTGGCCTACGAGCAGTACTTC. It is translated as CASSPAVAYEQYF. The chain employs TRBV18 and TRBJ2-7, with D unclear. Trimming took off 3 bases at V and 2 bases at J, with 8 bases between the two ends. The CDR3 sequence is 13 residues long. Germline V gene sequence: CDR1 KGHSH, CDR2 LQKENI.

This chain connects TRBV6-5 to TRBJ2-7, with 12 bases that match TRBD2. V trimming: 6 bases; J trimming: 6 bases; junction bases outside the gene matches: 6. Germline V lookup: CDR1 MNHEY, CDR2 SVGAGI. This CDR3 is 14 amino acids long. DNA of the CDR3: TGTGCCAGCAGCTCCGGGACTAGCGGGTTCGAGCAGTACTTC. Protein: CASSSGTSGFEQYF.

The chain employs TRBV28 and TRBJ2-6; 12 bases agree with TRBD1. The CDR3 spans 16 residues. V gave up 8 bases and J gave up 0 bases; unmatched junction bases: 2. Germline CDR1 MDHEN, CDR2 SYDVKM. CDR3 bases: TGTGCCAGCGGGACAGGGGGCGTCTCTGGGGCCAACGTCCTGACTTTC. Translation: CASGTGGVSGANVLTF.

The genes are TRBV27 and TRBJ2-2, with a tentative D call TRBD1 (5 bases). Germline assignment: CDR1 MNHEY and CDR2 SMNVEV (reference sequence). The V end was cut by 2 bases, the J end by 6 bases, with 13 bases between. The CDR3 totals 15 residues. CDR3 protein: CASSLRGRVSGELFF. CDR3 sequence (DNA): TGTGCCAGCAGTTTACGTGGCAGGGTCTCCGGGGAGCTGTTTTTT.